This is a list of T cell receptor beta chains from one sample in a study of persistence of HIV-infected CD4 T cells. The table came from immunoSEQ multiplex PCR; TCRdb's copy has only in-frame clones and leaves some out. Of around 26,000 clones listed, around 72% were seen once; the top ten hold around 1.8%. Their recognized antigens are unknown. Sequencing was performed on CD4+ T cells sorted from PBMCs after approximately 19-hour stimulation, taken from a patient who received antiretroviral therapy. Receptors originate from an adult man with HIV who was CMV-seropositive. Each CDR3 is given with its conserved first and last residue. D genes are given only for firm matches. Rows give clone size only sometimes, using once, few, many, or a class for an expanded clone.

DNA: TGTGCCAGCAGCCCCTCGGACAGGGGAGGCACCGGGGAGCTGTTTTTT
CDR3: CASSPSDRGGTGELFF
J: TRBJ2-2
size: once
D: TRBD1
V: TRBV9

DNA: TGTGCCAGCAGTTACGGGCTGCATGAGCAGTTCTTC
CDR3: CASSYGLHEQFF
J: TRBJ2-1
size: NA
D: NA
V: TRBV6-5

DNA: TGTGCCAGCAGCTCCCTGGACCCGAGCACAGATACGCAGTATTTT
CDR3: CASSSLDPSTDTQYF
J: TRBJ2-3
size: NA
D: NA
V: TRBV9

DNA: TGTGCCAGCTCACCGCCTGGACTAGCGGGGGGCTTTGAGCAGTTCTTC
CDR3: CASSPPGLAGGFEQFF
J: TRBJ2-1
size: once
D: TRBD2
V: TRBV18

DNA: TGTGCCAGCAGCCTGGGACTAGCGGGGGTGGATACGCAGTATTTT
CDR3: CASSLGLAGVDTQYF
J: TRBJ2-3
size: NA
D: TRBD2
V: TRBV7-3

DNA: TGCAGCGTCGAGACAGGGGCTCGGAACACCGGGGAGCTGTTTTTT
CDR3: CSVETGARNTGELFF
J: TRBJ2-2
size: NA
D: TRBD1
V: TRBV29-1

DNA: TGTGCCTGGAGTCGAGGTGGGGCAGACCATCAGCCCCAGCATTTT
CDR3: CAWSRGGADHQPQHF
J: TRBJ1-5
size: NA
D: NA
V: TRBV30

DNA: TGTGCCAGCTCACCAAGCCCCGATAGGGCTTCCTCACCCCTCCACTTT
CDR3: CASSPSPDRASSPLHF
J: TRBJ1-6
size: NA
D: NA
V: TRBV18

DNA: TGCGCCAGCGCCAGAGGCAACAATCAGCCCCAGCATTTT
CDR3: CASARGNNQPQHF
J: TRBJ1-5
size: NA
D: NA
V: TRBV5-1

DNA: TGTGCCAGCAGTCCCTGGGGGGACTCGCGAGTACACAATGAGCAGTTCTTC
CDR3: CASSPWGDSRVHNEQFF
J: TRBJ2-1
size: NA
D: NA
V: TRBV28

DNA: TGCGCCAGCAGCTTGGCCCTAGCAAACAATGAGCAGTTCTTC
CDR3: CASSLALANNEQFF
J: TRBJ2-1
size: NA
D: NA
V: TRBV5-1

DNA: TGCGCCAGCAGTGAGTCGGGGGGGAAAGCTTACGAGCAGTACTTC
CDR3: CASSESGGKAYEQYF
J: TRBJ2-7
size: NA
D: TRBD2
V: TRBV10-1

DNA: TGTGCCACCAGTGATGAAGACAGGGTTTCCTACAATGAGCAGTTCTTC
CDR3: CATSDEDRVSYNEQFF
J: TRBJ2-1
size: few
D: TRBD1
V: TRBV24-1

DNA: TGTGCCAGCAGCGAGGGGCCTTTGACAGCCTATAATTCACCCCTCCACTTT
CDR3: CASSEGPLTAYNSPLHF
J: TRBJ1-6
size: NA
D: NA
V: TRBV9

DNA: TGTGCCAGCAGCTTGTCTGGACACAGCGGCTATGGCTACACCTTC
CDR3: CASSLSGHSGYGYTF
J: TRBJ1-2
size: medium-sized
D: NA
V: TRBV5-4

DNA: TGTGCCAGTAGCCGGGACAGGGCATATGGCTACACCTTC
CDR3: CASSRDRAYGYTF
J: TRBJ1-2
size: NA
D: TRBD1
V: TRBV19

DNA: TGTGCCAGCTCACCGGGACGGGATCCCTACGAGCAGTACTTC
CDR3: CASSPGRDPYEQYF
J: TRBJ2-7
size: NA
D: NA
V: TRBV18

DNA: TGCGCCAGCAGCTCTGAGGGGGCCTCTGAAGCTTTCTTT
CDR3: CASSSEGASEAFF
J: TRBJ1-1
size: NA
D: TRBD1
V: TRBV5-1

DNA: TGTGCCTCGAGGCTGGGCCTAAATTCACCCCTCCACTTT
CDR3: CASRLGLNSPLHF
J: TRBJ1-6
size: NA
D: NA
V: TRBV30

DNA: TGTGCCAGCAGCATACCTCCCCTCTCCTACGAGCAGTACTTC
CDR3: CASSIPPLSYEQYF
J: TRBJ2-7
size: NA
D: NA
V: TRBV7-2

DNA: TGTGCCAGTATCGACCAAGGGCTGAACATTCAGTACTTC
CDR3: CASIDQGLNIQYF
J: TRBJ2-4
size: NA
D: NA
V: TRBV19

DNA: TGTGCCACCAGTGATGCAACAGGGAATAGCAATCAGCCCCAGCATTTT
CDR3: CATSDATGNSNQPQHF
J: TRBJ1-5
size: NA
D: NA
V: TRBV24-1

DNA: TGTGCTAGTGGTCCGGGACTAGCGGGGATTAATGAGCAGTTCTTC
CDR3: CASGPGLAGINEQFF
J: TRBJ2-1
size: NA
D: TRBD2
V: TRBV12-5

DNA: TGTGCCAGCAGCCAAGGGCGGGACAGGGGTTTGGATGAGCAGTTCTTC
CDR3: CASSQGRDRGLDEQFF
J: TRBJ2-1
size: NA
D: TRBD1
V: TRBV3-1/TRBV3-2

DNA: TGTGCCAGCAGTTACGACCTAAGCTCCTACGAGCAGTACTTC
CDR3: CASSYDLSSYEQYF
J: TRBJ2-7
size: NA
D: NA
V: TRBV6-5

DNA: TGTGCCAGCAGGGGACAGATGGGGGCAGATACGCAGTATTTT
CDR3: CASRGQMGADTQYF
J: TRBJ2-3
size: NA
D: TRBD1
V: TRBV6-5

DNA: TGTGCCAGCAGTTCCCTGGCACAGCATACGCAGTATTTT
CDR3: CASSSLAQHTQYF
J: TRBJ2-3
size: NA
D: NA
V: TRBV5-4

DNA: TGTGCCAGCAGTCTAGTGGCTGCCTCAGATACGCAGTATTTT
CDR3: CASSLVAASDTQYF
J: TRBJ2-3
size: NA
D: NA
V: TRBV11-2

DNA: TGCGCCAGCAGCGGAACAGGGTTCTCCTACAATGAGCAGTTCTTC
CDR3: CASSGTGFSYNEQFF
J: TRBJ2-1
size: NA
D: NA
V: TRBV5-1

DNA: TGTGCCAGTAGCTCGACAGGGATAGGAGGCTACACCTTC
CDR3: CASSSTGIGGYTF
J: TRBJ1-2
size: NA
D: TRBD1
V: TRBV19

DNA: TGTGCCAGCAGTTACCCCCGCAGCGGGGACTACGAGCAGTACTTC
CDR3: CASSYPRSGDYEQYF
J: TRBJ2-7
size: NA
D: TRBD2
V: TRBV6-2/TRBV6-3

DNA: TGTGCCACCAGTGTCATGCAGGACAGAAATACGCAGTATTTT
CDR3: CATSVMQDRNTQYF
J: TRBJ2-3
size: NA
D: NA
V: TRBV24-1

DNA: TGTGCCATCACCCTGACAGGGGATGGTACAGATACGCAGTATTTT
CDR3: CAITLTGDGTDTQYF
J: TRBJ2-3
size: NA
D: TRBD1
V: TRBV10-3

DNA: TGTGCCAGCAGCCTACTTGACAGATACGAGCAGTACTTC
CDR3: CASSLLDRYEQYF
J: TRBJ2-7
size: NA
D: NA
V: TRBV14

DNA: TGTGCCAGCAGACTGACGGTTAACTATGGCTACACCTTC
CDR3: CASRLTVNYGYTF
J: TRBJ1-2
size: NA
D: NA
V: TRBV6-5

DNA: TGTGCCAGCAGTTACGGACAGGGGGAAACCGGGGAGCTGTTTTTT
CDR3: CASSYGQGETGELFF
J: TRBJ2-2
size: medium-sized
D: TRBD1
V: TRBV7-9

DNA: TGTGCCACCAGCAGAGATCAGGGGAGCGAGCAGTACTTC
CDR3: CATSRDQGSEQYF
J: TRBJ2-7
size: NA
D: NA
V: TRBV15

DNA: TGTGCCACCATTCAACCAGGCAGGGGTCGCACCGGGGAGCTGTTTTTT
CDR3: CATIQPGRGRTGELFF
J: TRBJ2-2
size: few
D: NA
V: TRBV24-1

DNA: TGTGCCACCAGCAGAGATCGCGCGGAGCATGAAAAACTGTTTTTT
CDR3: CATSRDRAEHEKLFF
J: TRBJ1-4
size: few
D: NA
V: TRBV15

DNA: TGCAGTGCTGAGGGCAATGAGCAGTTCTTC
CDR3: CSAEGNEQFF
J: TRBJ2-1
size: once
D: NA
V: TRBV20-1

DNA: TGTGCCAACAGCTTAGTAGGGACAGGGTATCAGCCCCAGCATTTT
CDR3: CANSLVGTGYQPQHF
J: TRBJ1-5
size: NA
D: TRBD1
V: TRBV7-8

DNA: TGTGCCAGCTCACCCAGTGTGGCAGGGTTGAACACTGAAGCTTTCTTT
CDR3: CASSPSVAGLNTEAFF
J: TRBJ1-1
size: NA
D: NA
V: TRBV18

DNA: TGCAGCGTTGCGGTCGGTGGGACAGATACGCAGTATTTT
CDR3: CSVAVGGTDTQYF
J: TRBJ2-3
size: medium-sized
D: NA
V: TRBV29-1

DNA: TGTGCCAGCAGCAGAGGGGGTGGCAATTCACCCCTCCACTTT
CDR3: CASSRGGGNSPLHF
J: TRBJ1-6
size: NA
D: NA
V: TRBV7-9

DNA: TGTGCCAGCAGATGGACAGGCGGGGAAAAACTGTTTTTT
CDR3: CASRWTGGEKLFF
J: TRBJ1-4
size: NA
D: TRBD1
V: TRBV28

DNA: TGTGCCAGCCACAGGGAGTTAAATTCACCCCTCCACTTT
CDR3: CASHRELNSPLHF
J: TRBJ1-6
size: few
D: NA
V: TRBV2

DNA: TGTGCCAGCAGCGTAGCCGCGGGATGGGATACGCAGTATTTT
CDR3: CASSVAAGWDTQYF
J: TRBJ2-3
size: once
D: NA
V: TRBV9

DNA: TGTGCCTGGAGCTCCGGGGCAGGGGAAAAACTGTTTTTT
CDR3: CAWSSGAGEKLFF
J: TRBJ1-4
size: NA
D: NA
V: TRBV30

DNA: TGTGCCAGCAGGGCCGGGACAGGGGGGAACACAGATACGCAGTATTTT
CDR3: CASRAGTGGNTDTQYF
J: TRBJ2-3
size: NA
D: TRBD1
V: TRBV2

DNA: TGTGCCAGCTCACTCCCCTGGCTAGCGGGGAACACAGATACGCAGTATTTT
CDR3: CASSLPWLAGNTDTQYF
J: TRBJ2-3
size: NA
D: TRBD2
V: TRBV18

DNA: TGTGCCAGTAGTAACCGCGACAGGGAGGCTGAAGCTTTCTTT
CDR3: CASSNRDREAEAFF
J: TRBJ1-1
size: NA
D: TRBD1
V: TRBV19

DNA: TGTGCCAGCAGCTTAGAACGGTCCACAGATACGCAGTATTTT
CDR3: CASSLERSTDTQYF
J: TRBJ2-3
size: NA
D: NA
V: TRBV5-4

DNA: TGTGCCAGCAGTTTATCGATATCCGACTACAATGAGCAGTTCTTC
CDR3: CASSLSISDYNEQFF
J: TRBJ2-1
size: few
D: NA
V: TRBV27